The 22 T cell receptor beta chains below come from one sample, sequenced in a study of vaccination and CD4 T cells after COVID-19. These TCRs' antigens remain unknown. Treatment meaning: approximately nine-day PBMC culture with coronavirus spike peptide pools or control peptides (ViraFEST assay). Researchers used the Oncomine TCR Beta short-read assay to sequence DNA from cultured CD4+ T cells. TCRdb ran MiXCR on the PCR reads and lists one entry per CDR3 protein. The sample has approximately 16,000 distinct CDR3 sequences; around 52% are singletons. Sequences were derived from CD4+ T cells from blood, cultured in vitro, sampled before SARS-CoV-2 vaccination. The receptors originated from a human donor who had recovered from COVID-19.

This clonotype came up once. CDR3 residues: CASSLNPPTSGTYNEQFF. CDR3 DNA: TGTGCCAGTAGTCTCAACCCACCGACTAGCGGGACCTACAATGAGCAGTTCTTC. The chain employs TRBV19 and TRBJ2-1; the match to TRBD2 covers 11 bases. Per the germline V gene, CDR1 is LNHDA and CDR2 is SQIVND (reference sequence). With 5 bases clipped from V and 2 bases from J, the junction kept 11 bases outside the gene matches. The CDR3 is 18 amino acids.

The DNA of the CDR3 is TGTGCCAAAATTATAGCGGGGGGGATGGGAAATGAGCAGTTCTTC. Amino acid sequence: CAKIIAGGMGNEQFF. The chain combines TRBV6-2 or TRBV6-3 with TRBJ2-1; TRBD2 matches 11 bases. With 10 bases clipped from V and 7 bases from J, the junction kept 12 bases outside the gene matches. Per germline, CDR1 MNHEY and CDR2 SVGEGT. The CDR3 contains 15 residues.

This clonotype was detected a few times. The chain links TRBV6-2 or TRBV6-3 to TRBJ1-5, with 8 bases lining up with TRBD1. The CDR3 spans 18 residues. The V segment lost 0 bases and the J segment 4 bases; nucleotides outside the gene matches: 11. Germline CDR1 MNHEY, CDR2 SVGEGT. In DNA, the CDR3 is TGTGCCAGCAGTTACTCTTTGTCCCGGACAGGGCAAAATCAGCCCCAGCATTTT. Protein sequence: CASSYSLSRTGQNQPQHF.

The rearrangement joins TRBV27 to TRBJ2-7; TRBD2 aligns across 11 bases. The CDR3 runs 14 residues. CDR1 MNHEY and CDR2 SMNVEV come from the germline V gene (reference sequence). The CDR3 sequence is CDPGRTSGPYEQYF. The CDR3, as DNA: TGTGACCCGGGGAGGACTAGCGGGCCCTACGAGCAGTACTTC.

This clonotype has a handful of counts. The chain couples TRBV27 to TRBJ2-3; TRBD1 might be the D (5 bases). V shed 4 bases and J shed 4 bases, with 18 bases lying between them. This CDR3 region has 16 residues. Germline CDR1 MNHEY, CDR2 SMNVEV (reference sequence). In DNA, the CDR3 is TGTGCCAGCAGTTCCCCCCAGGGTTCTCAACCAGATACGCAGTATTTT. Its protein is CASSSPQGSQPDTQYF.

The table lists this clonotype with a few counts. The V and J genes are TRBV10-3 and TRBJ2-5; D perhaps matches TRBD1 (6 bases). Trimming shortened V by 6 bases and J by 3 bases, and 14 bases separated the two germline ends. From germline, CDR1 is ENHRY and CDR2 SYGVKD. The CDR3 spans 14 residues. The DNA of the CDR3 is TGTGCCATCAGCGACAAGGACAGCGAAGAGACCCAGTACTTC. It yields the protein CAISDKDSEETQYF.

This clonotype turned up a few times. This sequence joins TRBV28 and TRBJ1-5, with D unclear. The CDR3 loop spans 11 amino acids. Trimming removed 5 bases from V and 4 bases from J, with 3 bases in between. Germline CDR1 reads MDHEN; CDR2 reads SYDVKM. Here the CDR3 DNA reads TGTGCCAGCAGTGGTAATCAGCCCCAGCATTTT. Residues: CASSGNQPQHF.

The chain links TRBV25-1 to TRBJ1-2; no reliable D call. CDR1 and CDR2 (germline): MGHDK, SYGVNS. V lost 1 base and J lost 8, with 20 bases in between. CDR3 length: 16 residues. DNA for the CDR3: TGTGCCAGCAGTGAATCCATGATGCCGAGTGTTTGGGGCTACACCTTC. This codes for CASSESMMPSVWGYTF.

The V call is TRBV6-1, the J call TRBJ1-5; D call uncertain. CDR1 is MNHNS and CDR2 is SASEGT in the germline V gene. V was pared by 5 bases and J by 3 bases, with 5 bases between. The CDR3 totals 12 residues. The CDR3 region is CASSRPNQPQHF. The CDR3 DNA sequence: TGTGCCAGCAGTCGCCCCAATCAGCCCCAGCATTTT.

This clonotype is a singleton in its sample. The junction does not match germline at one end; this may be a read error. V is TRBV27 and J is TRBJ1-1, with D possibly being TRBD1 (5 bases). The germline V gene has CDR1 MNHEY and CDR2 SMNVEV (reference sequence). CDR3 size: 15 residues. The CDR3 is CASTLNGQADTGAFF. The CDR3 nucleotides are TGTGCCAGCACCCTAAACGGGCAGGCGGACACTGGAGCTTTCTTT.

The chain combines TRBV27 with TRBJ2-1; 7 bases fit TRBD1. The CDR3 is 14 amino acids. The germline CDR1 and CDR2 sequences are MNHEY and SMNVEV (reference sequence). V gave up 5 bases and J gave up 9 bases; unmatched junction bases: 10. In nucleotides, the CDR3 is TGTGCCAGCAGTCCCGCGACAGGGTTAGGTGAGCAGTTCTTC. Translation: CASSPATGLGEQFF.

This sequence joins TRBV6-1 and TRBJ1-3; no reliable D call. Germline V gene data show CDR1 as MNHNS and CDR2 as SASEGT. V lost 4 bases, J lost 4 bases, and 8 bases lay in between. The CDR3 has 13 residues. The CDR3 DNA is TGTGCCAGCAGTGCTCGAGGGGGAAACACCATATATTTT. Translation gives CASSARGGNTIYF.

The chain has TRBV20-1 and TRBJ1-2, with 7 bases lining up with TRBD1. The CDR3 has 14 residues. Germline lookup yields CDR1 DFQATT and CDR2 SNEGSKA (reference sequence). Unmatched junction bases numbered 9, after V lost 4 bases and J lost 4 bases. The CDR3 is CSAIDPQGIYGYTF. In nucleotides, the CDR3 is TGCAGTGCTATAGACCCACAGGGGATCTATGGCTACACCTTC.

The chain uses TRBV15 and TRBJ1-2; D is unresolved. This CDR3 is built from 13 residues. CDR1 and CDR2 from the germline V gene are LNHNV and YYDKDF (reference sequence). The V gene lost 5 bases and the J gene lost 5 bases, with 12 bases spanning the gap. CDR3 amino acids: CATSPDGRYGYTF. The DNA for the CDR3 is TGTGCCACCAGCCCTGACGGGAGGTATGGCTACACCTTC.

This clonotype was recorded once. The chain combines TRBV7-2 with TRBJ1-3, with TRBD1 identical over 8 bases. From germline, CDR1 is SGHTA and CDR2 FQGNSA. Losses at the gene ends were 7 bases for V and 2 bases for J; bases not matched to a gene: 7. The CDR3 runs 15 residues. The CDR3 DNA is TGTGCCAGCACCGACAGGGGAAGTACTGGAAACACCATATATTTT. It specifies CASTDRGSTGNTIYF.

The V call is TRBV28, the J call TRBJ1-1; D might be TRBD1 (5 bases). This CDR3 comprises 12 residues. V gave up 8 bases and J gave up 10 bases, with 17 bases separating them. CDR1 is MDHEN, CDR2 SYDVKM, per germline. The CDR3 DNA reads TGTGCCAGCCTTTACCCCCCAGGGCTAGCTTTCTTT. It translates to CASLYPPGLAFF. Full variable domain (missing parts from reference TRBV28 and TRBJ1-1): DVKVTQSSRYLVKRTGEKVFLECVQDMDHENMFWYRQDPGLGLRLIYFSYDVKMKEKGDIPEGYSVSREKKERFSLILESASTNQTSMYLCASLYPPGLAFFGQGTRLTVV.

The V call is TRBV7-9, the J call TRBJ2-1; unclear D gene. Per the germline V gene, CDR1 is SEHNR and CDR2 is FQNEAQ (reference sequence). Trimming left V 3 bases short and J 8 bases short, with 8 bases between. The CDR3 consists of 12 residues. CDR3 sequence: CASSFRVHEQFF. CDR3 sequence (DNA): TGTGCCAGCAGCTTCCGTGTCCATGAGCAGTTCTTC.

The genes are TRBV10-3 and TRBJ1-2; D is possibly TRBD1 (6 bases). Germline V CDR1 and CDR2: ENHRY, SYGVKD. The V and J ends lost 6 bases and 0 bases respectively, with 23 bases between them. This CDR3 spans 18 amino acids. This CDR3 is CAISPGAGAETANYGYTF. The CDR3 DNA is TGTGCCATCAGCCCGGGGGCTGGGGCGGAAACAGCTAACTATGGCTACACCTTC.

The chain combines TRBV11-3 with TRBJ1-6, with TRBD1 matching over 8 bases. The germline V gene has CDR1 SGHNT and CDR2 YENEEA. Unmatched junction bases numbered 8, after V lost 6 bases and J lost 4 bases. The CDR3 sequence is 16 residues long. The CDR3 sequence is CASRPGQGVYNSPLHF. DNA of the CDR3: TGTGCCAGCAGACCAGGACAGGGAGTTTATAATTCACCCCTCCACTTT.

The chain recombines TRBV6-2 or TRBV6-3 with TRBJ1-1; tentatively, D is TRBD1 (6 bases). V lost 2 bases and J 0 bases, leaving 19 bases between the germline ends. The CDR3 runs 18 residues. Germline V gives CDR1 MNHEY, CDR2 SVGEGT. CDR3 nucleotides: TGTGCCAGCAGTTACGTCGTAGGCAGGGGCCTCATGAACACTGAAGCTTTCTTT. This codes for CASSYVVGRGLMNTEAFF.

The CDR3: CASSDRLAHSYNEQFF. CDR3 bases: TGCGCCAGCAGTGATAGGTTAGCGCATTCCTACAATGAGCAGTTCTTC. The rearrangement uses TRBV10-1 and TRBJ2-1, with D perhaps matching TRBD2 (5 bases). CDR3 length equals 16 residues. The V and J ends lost 3 bases and 1 base respectively, with 13 bases between them. CDR1 WNHNN and CDR2 SYGVQD come from the germline V gene (reference sequence).

The chain couples TRBV21-1 to TRBJ1-1; the listed D gene, TRBD1, was not tested against the DNA. TRBV21-1 is recorded as a pseudogene. The CDR3 spans 16 residues. In DNA, the CDR3 is TGTGCCAGCAGCAAAGTGGTGAAGGGGGCGGGCACTGAAGCTTTCTTT. It specifies CASSKVVKGAGTEAFF.